Listed below are T cell receptor beta chains from one sample, sequenced in a study of identical twins. In TCRdb, the 5' RACE reads were re-called with MiXCR into one record per CDR3 protein. This sample has hundreds of thousands of distinct CDR3 sequences, with 21% found just once. These sequences were also reported in another study, on T cells expressing NK-cell markers.

Input material: PBMCs. The receptors originated from a woman aged 18-29 years in good health. Each CDR3 is given with its conserved first and last residue. Fields, in order: CDR3 length, J gene, V gene, clone size, D gene, CDR3 protein, CDR3 DNA. A D gene is named only where the DNA matches it firmly. Rows give clone size only sometimes, using once, few, many, or a class for an expanded clone.

>16|TRBJ2-5|TRBV7-9|-|TRBD2
CASSLRSGGAKETQYF
TGTGCCAGCAGCTTAAGAAGCGGGGGGGCTAAAGAGACCCAGTACTTC
>16|TRBJ1-5|TRBV19|-|-
CASRPRDSEPNQPQHF
TGTGCCAGTAGACCCAGGGATTCGGAGCCTAATCAGCCCCAGCATTTT
>15|TRBJ2-7|TRBV7-8|few|TRBD1
CASSFLRTGKGEQYF
TGTGCCAGCAGCTTCCTAAGGACAGGGAAGGGCGAGCAGTACTTC
>16|TRBJ2-1|TRBV6-2/TRBV6-3|few|TRBD2
CASSPTGTTANNEQFF
TGTGCCAGCAGCCCCACTGGGACTACCGCAAACAATGAGCAGTTCTTC
>17|TRBJ2-3|TRBV7-2|few|-
CASSYGPPGNEGDTQYF
TGTGCCAGCAGCTATGGACCCCCGGGGAACGAGGGAGATACGCAGTATTTT
>16|TRBJ2-3|TRBV7-9|few|TRBD2
CASSPGWSSGEDTQYF
TGTGCCAGCAGCCCTGGGTGGAGTAGCGGGGAAGATACGCAGTATTTT
>13|TRBJ1-1|TRBV20-1|-|-
CSAGTEGWDRAFF
TGCAGTGCTGGGACGGAGGGGTGGGATCGAGCTTTCTTT
>13|TRBJ2-7|TRBV12-3/TRBV12-4|many|TRBD2
CASRLAGVGEQYF
TGTGCCAGCAGACTAGCGGGAGTCGGGGAGCAGTACTTC
>17|TRBJ2-1|TRBV29-1|few|TRBD2
CSVSTEFTSGSYNEQFF
TGCAGCGTCTCGACAGAGTTCACTAGCGGGAGTTACAATGAGCAGTTCTTC
>17|TRBJ2-1|TRBV9|-|TRBD1
CASSVGGGERSYNEQFF
TGTGCCAGCAGCGTAGGAGGGGGCGAGAGGTCCTACAATGAGCAGTTCTTC
>10|TRBJ2-1|TRBV20-1|few|-
CSAPWDEQFF
TGCAGTGCCCCGTGGGATGAGCAGTTCTTC
>13|TRBJ2-1|TRBV20-1|many|TRBD1
CSARRTGVGEQFF
TGCAGTGCTAGGCGAACAGGGGTGGGGGAGCAGTTCTTC
>18|TRBJ2-2|TRBV6-2/TRBV6-3|-|TRBD2
CASSYGTSGSFGTGELFF
TGTGCCAGCAGTTACGGGACTAGCGGGAGTTTCGGCACCGGGGAGCTGTTTTTT
>16|TRBJ2-1|TRBV7-9|-|TRBD2
CASSSVAGGSYNEQFF
TGTGCCAGCAGCTCGGTAGCGGGAGGATCCTACAATGAGCAGTTCTTC
>16|TRBJ2-1|TRBV12-3/TRBV12-4|few|-
CASRKGGFRDYNEQFF
TGTGCCAGCAGAAAAGGGGGTTTCAGGGATTACAATGAGCAGTTCTTC
>15|TRBJ2-7|TRBV10-3|-|TRBD2
CAISEGLVSAVEQYF
TGTGCCATCAGTGAAGGACTAGTTTCGGCCGTCGAGCAGTACTTC
>13|TRBJ2-3|TRBV12-3/TRBV12-4|-|-
CASSPPATDTQYF
TGTGCCAGCAGCCCCCCGGCCACAGATACGCAGTATTTT